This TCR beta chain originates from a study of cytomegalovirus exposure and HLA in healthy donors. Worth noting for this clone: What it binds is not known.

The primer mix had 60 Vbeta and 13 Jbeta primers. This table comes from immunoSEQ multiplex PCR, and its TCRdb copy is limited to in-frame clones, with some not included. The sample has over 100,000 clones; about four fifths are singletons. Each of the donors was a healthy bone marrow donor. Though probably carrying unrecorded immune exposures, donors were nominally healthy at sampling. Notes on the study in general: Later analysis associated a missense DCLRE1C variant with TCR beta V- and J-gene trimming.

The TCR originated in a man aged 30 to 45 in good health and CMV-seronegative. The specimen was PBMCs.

CDR3 sequence (DNA): TGTGCCAGCAGTTTAAAGGGGACAGGGAGGGCCGATACGCAGTATTTT. As protein: CASSLKGTGRADTQYF. The rearrangement joins TRBV7-9 to TRBJ2-3; 9 nucleotides agree with TRBD1. Germline V lookup: CDR1 SEHNR, CDR2 FQNEAQ (reference sequence). V shed 6 bases and J 6 bases; nucleotides not matched to a gene: 13. The CDR3 has 16 residues.